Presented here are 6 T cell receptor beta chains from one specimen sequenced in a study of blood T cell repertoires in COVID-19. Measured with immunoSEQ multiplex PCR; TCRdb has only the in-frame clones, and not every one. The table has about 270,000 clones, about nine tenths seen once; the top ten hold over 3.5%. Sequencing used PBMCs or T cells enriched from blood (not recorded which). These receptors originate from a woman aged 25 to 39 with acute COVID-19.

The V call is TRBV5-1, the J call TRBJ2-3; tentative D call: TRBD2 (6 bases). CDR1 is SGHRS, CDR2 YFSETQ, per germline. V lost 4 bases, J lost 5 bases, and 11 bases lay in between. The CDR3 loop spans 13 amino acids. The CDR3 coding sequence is TGCGCCAGCAGCGGGAGCGGGTTAGATACGCAGTATTTT. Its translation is CASSGSGLDTQYF. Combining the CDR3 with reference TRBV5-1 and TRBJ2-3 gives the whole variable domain KAGVTQTPRYLIKTRGQQVTLSCSPISGHRSVSWYQQTPGQGLQFLFEYFSETQRNKGNFPGRFSGRQFSNSRSEMNVSTLELGDSALYLCASSGSGLDTQYFGPGTRLTVL.

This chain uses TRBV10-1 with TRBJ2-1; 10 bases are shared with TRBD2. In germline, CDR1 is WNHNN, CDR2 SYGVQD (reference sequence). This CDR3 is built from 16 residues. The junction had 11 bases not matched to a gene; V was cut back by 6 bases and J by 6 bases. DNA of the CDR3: TGCGCCAGCAGCGACCAGAGCGGGAGGGCCATCAATGAGCAGTTCTTC. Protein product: CASSDQSGRAINEQFF.

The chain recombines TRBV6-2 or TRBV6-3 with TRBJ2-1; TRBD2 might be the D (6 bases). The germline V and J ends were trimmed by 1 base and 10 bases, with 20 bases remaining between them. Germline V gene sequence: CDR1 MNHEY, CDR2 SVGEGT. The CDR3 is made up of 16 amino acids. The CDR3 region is CASSYWKRREVLEQFF. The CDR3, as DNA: TGTGCCAGCAGTTACTGGAAGCGGAGGGAGGTGCTGGAGCAGTTCTTC.

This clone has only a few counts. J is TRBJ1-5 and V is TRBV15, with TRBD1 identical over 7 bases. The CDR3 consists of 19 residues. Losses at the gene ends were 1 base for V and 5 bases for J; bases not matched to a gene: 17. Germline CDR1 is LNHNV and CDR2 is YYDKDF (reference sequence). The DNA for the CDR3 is TGTGCCACCAGCAGAGGTAACCCGGGACAGACGACGGCTTATCAGCCCCAGCATTTT. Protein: CATSRGNPGQTTAYQPQHF. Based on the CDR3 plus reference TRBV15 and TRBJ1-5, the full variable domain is DAMVIQNPRYQVTQFGKPVTLSCSQTLNHNVMYWYQQKSSQAPKLLFHYYDKDFNNEADTPDNFQSRRPNTSFCFLDIRSPGLGDTAMYLCATSRGNPGQTTAYQPQHFGDGTRLSIL.

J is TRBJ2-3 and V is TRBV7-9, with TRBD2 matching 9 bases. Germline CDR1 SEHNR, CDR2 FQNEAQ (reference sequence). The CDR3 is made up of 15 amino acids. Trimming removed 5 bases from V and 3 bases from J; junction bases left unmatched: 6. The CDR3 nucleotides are TGTGCCAGCAGCCTTAGCGGGAGCAGTACAGATACGCAGTATTTT. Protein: CASSLSGSSTDTQYF.

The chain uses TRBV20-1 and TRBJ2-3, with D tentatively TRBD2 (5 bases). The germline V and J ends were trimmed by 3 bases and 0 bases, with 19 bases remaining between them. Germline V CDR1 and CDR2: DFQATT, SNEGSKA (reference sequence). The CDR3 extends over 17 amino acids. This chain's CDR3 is CSASRATIALSTDTQYF. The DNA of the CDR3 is TGCAGTGCTAGTCGCGCGACTATCGCCCTTAGCACAGATACGCAGTATTTT.